This entry lists 30 T cell receptor beta chains sequenced from one sample in a study of T cell repertoires in cytomegalovirus infection. TCRdb independently ran MiXCR on the reads; one entry per CDR3 protein. The sample carries around 740,000 distinct CDR3 sequences, 35% to 45% recorded once. Sequencing used PBMCs. The source is a human donor in good health (CMV status not recorded). Some clones in this sample may be carry-over from other donors' samples.

V is TRBV28 and J is TRBJ1-6; possibly TRBD1 for D (6 bases). V lost 6 bases to trimming and J lost 7 bases, with 16 bases between them. CDR1 MDHEN and CDR2 SYDVKM come from the germline V gene. The CDR3 consists of 15 residues. The CDR3 DNA sequence: TGTGCCAGCAGGAGAACAGGGTCTCGGAATTCACCCCTCCACTTT. It codes for CASRRTGSRNSPLHF.

This chain connects TRBV6-2 or TRBV6-3 to TRBJ1-1; D might be TRBD1 (6 bases). In germline, CDR1 is MNHEY, CDR2 SVGEGT. This CDR3 has 16 residues. Trimming removed 0 bases from V and 6 bases from J, with 17 bases in between. The CDR3 protein is CASSYSSWGGAPEAFF. The CDR3 nucleotides read TGTGCCAGCAGTTACTCGTCTTGGGGGGGCGCCCCTGAAGCTTTCTTT.

Comment on this clonotype: The junction and the germline gene differ at one end; a read error may be behind it. The rearrangement uses TRBV5-3 and TRBJ2-2; TRBD2 is a possible D gene (6 bases). TRBV5-3 is an open reading frame whose function is uncertain. The CDR3 has 18 amino acids. The CDR3 DNA is TGTGCCAGCAGCTCCCTTATGGTACAGCGGGCGAACACCGGGGAGCTGTTTTTT. Its translation: CASSSLMVQRANTGELFF.

A few counts support this clonotype. V and J are TRBV2 and TRBJ1-5, with D possibly matching TRBD1 (6 bases). V lost 2 bases, J lost 10 bases, and 18 bases lay in between. Looked up from germline, CDR1 is SNHLY and CDR2 is FYNNEI. There are 15 residues in the CDR3. CDR3 loop: CASSENPGQHVPQHF. The CDR3 DNA reads TGTGCCAGCAGTGAAAACCCGGGACAACATGTTCCCCAGCATTTT.

This clonotype was seen only once. The chain uses TRBV27 and TRBJ1-4; D gene unclear. Germline V gene lookup returns CDR1 MNHEY and CDR2 SMNVEV (reference sequence). V was cut by 5 bases and J by 0 bases, with 16 bases left in between. The CDR3 has 17 residues. The chain's CDR3 is CASSPIPGSATNEKLFF. The CDR3 DNA follows: TGTGCCAGCAGTCCAATCCCGGGATCAGCAACTAATGAAAAACTGTTTTTT.

V gene TRBV9 combines with J gene TRBJ2-1; D is unclear. CDR3 size: 12 residues. V shed 0 bases and J shed 12 bases, with 10 bases lying between them. Germline V gives CDR1 SGDLS, CDR2 YYNGEE. In nucleotides, the CDR3 is TGTGCCAGCAGCGTAGGGACGTGGGCGCAGTTCTTC. It specifies CASSVGTWAQFF.

The rearrangement joins TRBV15 to TRBJ2-7; D gene unclear. Trimming pared 3 bases from V and 5 bases from J, leaving 17 bases between. CDR1 LNHNV and CDR2 YYDKDF come from the germline V gene (reference sequence). This CDR3 comprises 15 residues. The chain's CDR3 is CATSSEEVQVDEQYF. The CDR3 DNA reads TGTGCCACCAGCAGCGAAGAGGTGCAGGTCGACGAGCAGTACTTC.

The chain joins TRBV20-1 to TRBJ2-3, with TRBD2 matching 8 bases. CDR1 DFQATT and CDR2 SNEGSKA come from the germline V gene (reference sequence). This CDR3 spans 19 amino acids. The ends lost 1 base at V and 0 bases at J; junction bases unmatched: 15. CDR3 region: CSARGGGTSGPPSTDTQYF. CDR3 nucleotides: TGCAGTGCTAGAGGAGGTGGTACTAGCGGACCCCCTAGCACAGATACGCAGTATTTT.

The rearrangement uses TRBV24-1 and TRBJ1-2; D gene uncertain. The CDR3 consists of 17 residues. V lost 4 bases and J lost 1, with 18 bases in between. Germline loops: CDR1 KGHDR, CDR2 SFDVKD. CDR3: CATSERVKARINYGYTF. The CDR3 bases are TGTGCCACCAGTGAAAGAGTGAAGGCCCGGATTAACTATGGCTACACCTTC.

The chain uses TRBV6-1 and TRBJ1-5, with D possibly being TRBD1 (6 bases). V was pared by 6 bases and J by 5 bases, with 11 bases between. This CDR3 has 13 amino acids. The germline V gene has CDR1 MNHNS and CDR2 SASEGT. DNA of the CDR3: TGTGCCAGCAGAACAGGGCGCGATCAGCCCCAGCATTTT. Translated, it gives CASRTGRDQPQHF.

Remarks on this clonotype: The junction and the germline gene differ at one end; a read error may be behind it. V gene TRBV10-3 combines with J gene TRBJ1-1; D remains ambiguous. This CDR3 contains 16 residues. Germline lookup yields CDR1 ENHRY and CDR2 SYGVKD. CDR3 bases: TGTCCCATCAGTGAGTCGGGCCCCCGTGGGAACACTGAAGCTTTCTTT. Protein product: CPISESGPRGNTEAFF.

The chain carries TRBV7-9 and TRBJ1-1, with TRBD1 matching 8 bases. Germline loops: CDR1 SEHNR, CDR2 FQNEAQ (reference sequence). The CDR3 contains 15 residues. Trimming took 6 bases from V and 5 from J; bases not matched to a gene: 11. The CDR3: CASSGQGWGTTEAFF. In DNA, the CDR3 is TGTGCCAGCAGTGGACAGGGCTGGGGAACGACTGAAGCTTTCTTT.

This rearrangement joins TRBV20-1 to TRBJ1-4; D remains unclear. The CDR3 is made up of 14 amino acids. The V end lost 3 bases, the J end lost 4 bases, and 12 bases lay between the germline ends. The germline V gene encodes CDR1 DFQATT and CDR2 SNEGSKA (reference sequence). The CDR3 coding sequence is TGCAGTGCTAGCCGTGCAGGACTTAATGAAAAACTGTTTTTT. The encoded protein is CSASRAGLNEKLFF.

The rearrangement joins TRBV19 to TRBJ1-5, with unresolved D. The V gene's germline CDR1 is LNHDA and CDR2 SQIVND (reference sequence). V was trimmed by 0 bases and J by 11 bases, leaving 8 bases between them. This CDR3 region has 12 residues. The CDR3 spells CASSIDPAAQHF. As DNA, the CDR3 is TGTGCCAGTAGTATAGATCCGGCAGCCCAGCATTTT.

This clonotype turned up a few times. The J gene is TRBJ2-5, the V gene TRBV7-2, with 10 positions matching TRBD2. The CDR3 spans 15 residues. Germline values: CDR1 SGHTA, CDR2 FQGNSA. Trimming at V came to 5 bases and at J to 4 bases, leaving 7 bases not matched to a gene. CDR3 nucleotide sequence: TGTGCCAGCAGCCCGGATCTAGCGGGAGTAGAGACCCAGTACTTC. Translated: CASSPDLAGVETQYF.

In DNA, the CDR3 is TGCGCCAGCAGCTCTACGGGACAAATCTATGGCTACACCTTC. It translates to CASSSTGQIYGYTF. The rearrangement links TRBV5-1 to TRBJ1-2; tentatively, D is TRBD1 (6 bases). Germline CDR1 and CDR2: SGHRS and YFSETQ. This CDR3 has 14 amino acids. Trimming removed 3 bases from V and 4 bases from J, with 13 bases in between.

V is TRBV3-1 and J is TRBJ1-5; D call uncertain. V lost 1 base, J lost 0 bases, and 10 bases lay in between. CDR1 and CDR2 (germline): LGHDT, YNNKEL (reference sequence). The CDR3 consists of 16 residues. This chain's CDR3 is CASSQGSSYSNQPQHF. CDR3 bases: TGTGCCAGCAGCCAAGGATCTAGCTATAGCAATCAGCCCCAGCATTTT.

This chain joins TRBV2 and TRBJ1-1; D gene ambiguous. CDR3 length: 13 residues. The V gene's germline CDR1 is SNHLY and CDR2 FYNNEI. With 6 bases removed from V and 3 bases from J, the gap between germline ends came to 11 bases. The CDR3 protein is CASRAAAYTEAFF. The CDR3 nucleotides are TGTGCCAGCAGAGCGGCGGCGTACACTGAAGCTTTCTTT. Full variable domain (missing parts from reference TRBV2 and TRBJ1-1): EPEVTQTPSHQVTQMGQEVILRCVPISNHLYFYWYRQILGQKVEFLVSFYNNEISEKSEIFDDQFSVERPDGSNFTLKIRSTKLEDSAMYFCASRAAAYTEAFFGQGTRLTVV.

The chain recombines TRBV7-3 with TRBJ2-3; 10 bases are shared with TRBD2. The CDR3 runs 16 residues. Per the germline V gene, CDR1 is SGHTA and CDR2 is FQGTGA. The V gene end was trimmed by 1 base and the J gene end by 1 base; junction bases not matched to a gene: 2. The CDR3 nucleotides are TGTGCCAGCAGCTTAAAAGCGGGGGGGCGCACAGATACGCAGTATTTT. Its protein is CASSLKAGGRTDTQYF. Filled out from reference TRBV7-3 and TRBJ2-3, the complete variable domain reads GAGVSQTPSNKVTEKGKYVELRCDPISGHTALYWYRQSLGQGPEFLIYFQGTGAADDSGLPNDRFFAVRPEGSVSTLKIQRTERGDSAVYLCASSLKAGGRTDTQYFGPGTRLTVL.

The V gene is TRBV20-1, the J gene TRBJ2-5; D is ambiguous. The ends were cut back, 4 bases at V and 2 bases at J, with 14 bases in the middle. This CDR3 contains 14 residues. CDR1 is DFQATT, CDR2 SNEGSKA, per germline (reference sequence). The CDR3 sequence is CSAIPNSRQETQYF. Here the CDR3 DNA reads TGCAGTGCTATCCCCAACAGTCGGCAAGAGACCCAGTACTTC.

V usage is TRBV5-4 and J usage is TRBJ2-6, with 7 bases matching TRBD2. The CDR3 has 16 residues. The germline CDR1 and CDR2 sequences are SGHNT and YYREEE (reference sequence). J lost 0 bases, V lost 10 bases, and 10 bases had no gene match. CDR3 region: CAVRGGGVSGANVLTF. The CDR3 DNA follows: TGTGCCGTCCGTGGGGGGGGGGTCTCTGGGGCCAACGTCCTGACTTTC.

The J gene is TRBJ1-6, the V gene TRBV2; TRBD1 aligns across 8 bases. Germline V CDR1 and CDR2: SNHLY, FYNNEI. Losses at the gene ends were 7 bases for V and 7 bases for J; bases not matched to a gene: 6. This CDR3 spans 14 amino acids. CDR3 in DNA: TGTGCCAGCAATGTACAGGGGGGAAATTCACCCCTCCACTTT. It encodes CASNVQGGNSPLHF.

The chain couples TRBV4-2 to TRBJ1-6, with D perhaps matching TRBD1 (5 bases). The CDR3 is made up of 14 amino acids. Germline V gives CDR1 LGHNA, CDR2 YNFKEQ. The ends were cut back, 1 base at V and 9 bases at J, with 10 bases in the middle. The CDR3 sequence: CASSQGTRSSPLHF. CDR3 sequence (DNA): TGTGCCAGCAGCCAAGGGACAAGGAGTTCACCCCTCCACTTT.

In regard to this clonotype: Relative to the germline gene, one junction end is altered; a read error may explain this. CDR3 sequence reads: CASSLVVGVLGENLFF. The CDR3 DNA reads TGTGCCAGCAGCTTAGTCGTGGGGGTGTTAGGAGAAAACCTGTTTTTT. J is TRBJ1-4 and V is TRBV7-8, with D perhaps matching TRBD1 (5 bases). Looked up from germline, CDR1 is SGHVS and CDR2 is FQNEAQ. The CDR3 covers 16 residues.

There are a few counts of this clonotype. The chain uses TRBV4-2 and TRBJ2-5, with a weak D call TRBD2 (6 bases). The germline V gene has CDR1 LGHNA and CDR2 YNFKEQ. V was cut by 0 bases and J by 2 bases, with 10 bases left in between. The CDR3 is 15 amino acids. The CDR3 reads CASSQEGGSQETQYF. CDR3 nucleotide sequence: TGTGCCAGCAGCCAAGAGGGGGGTTCTCAAGAGACCCAGTACTTC.

This clonotype has more than one count but fewer than ten. The J gene is TRBJ1-4, the V gene TRBV20-1; 7 bases align to TRBD1. With 2 bases clipped from V and 7 bases from J, the junction kept 10 bases outside the gene matches. The germline CDR1 and CDR2 sequences are DFQATT and SNEGSKA (reference sequence). The CDR3 has 15 amino acids. CDR3 amino acids: CSARPPTGFGEKLFF. The CDR3 DNA follows: TGCAGTGCTAGACCCCCGACAGGGTTCGGTGAAAAACTGTTTTTT.

This clonotype was detected only a few times. V usage is TRBV6-5 and J usage is TRBJ2-7; 7 bases fit TRBD1. The V and J ends lost 7 bases and 2 bases, in that order; junction bases with no gene match: 11. The length of the CDR3 is 15 residues. The germline gives CDR1 MNHEY, CDR2 SVGAGI. The CDR3 sequence: CASTTVGTETYEQYF. Here the CDR3 DNA reads TGTGCCAGCACCACTGTAGGGACAGAGACCTACGAGCAGTACTTC.

This clonotype showed up many times. The V call is TRBV7-2, the J call TRBJ2-7, with D tentatively TRBD1 or TRBD2 (5 bases each). The germline V gene encodes CDR1 SGHTA and CDR2 FQGNSA. Trimming removed 4 bases from V and 5 bases from J, with 15 bases in between. This CDR3 has 14 amino acids. Written as DNA, the CDR3 is TGTGCCAGCAGCTCTTCGGGGCCGGGCGACGAGCAGTACTTC. Translating gives CASSSSGPGDEQYF.

V and J are TRBV12-3 or TRBV12-4 and TRBJ1-4; D is perhaps TRBD1 (6 bases). With 3 bases removed from V and 2 bases from J, the gap between germline ends came to 13 bases. The length of the CDR3 is 16 residues. DNA for the CDR3: TGTGCCAGCAGTTTTCAGATGAGGGGGACTAATGAAAAACTGTTTTTT. It is translated as CASSFQMRGTNEKLFF.

Comments on this clonotype: The junction does not match germline at one end; this may be a read error. The rearrangement joins TRBV12-3 or TRBV12-4 to TRBJ1-5; D unresolved. CDR3 length: 14 residues. The CDR3 region has the DNA TGTACCAGCAGTTTGCACGCTAGCAATCAGCCCCAGCATTTT. As protein: CTSSLHASNQPQHF.